The sample holds many counts of the clone carrying this TCR beta chain. Antigen: not known. The V and J ends lost 6 bases and 0 bases respectively, with 12 bases between them. CDR1 is SNHLY and CDR2 is FYNNEI in the germline V gene. The CDR3 totals 16 residues. The sample originates from a study of T cells in Graves' hyperthyroidism and ophthalmopathy. TCR beta CDR3 region amplification was performed from RNA transcripts. A set of HTBI primers served as the primers for a first-round RT-PCR of the TCR CDR3. TCRdb reprocessed the multiplex PCR reads with MiXCR, giving one entry per CDR3 protein. The sample lists a few hundred thousand distinct CDR3 sequences, 15% to 19% occurring once. Study-level points and caveats: A median roughly six months before onset, the model predicted ophthalmopathy.

Patients counted as stable if ophthalmopathy did not develop within 18 months. Hyperthyroidism was newly diagnosed in patients aged 18 to 65 (duration under 2 months). Uncontrolled infection, other autoimmune disease, pregnancy or lactation disqualified patients from enrolment. Sequenced input: blood. This chain connects TRBV2 to TRBJ1-6; D is perhaps TRBD1 (5 bases). The sequence was obtained from a woman aged 30 to 39 with Graves' hyperthyroidism. CDR3 in amino acids: CASSRDWSSYNSPLHF. The CDR3 bases are TGTGCCAGCAGCAGGGATTGGAGCTCCTATAATTCACCCCTCCACTTT.